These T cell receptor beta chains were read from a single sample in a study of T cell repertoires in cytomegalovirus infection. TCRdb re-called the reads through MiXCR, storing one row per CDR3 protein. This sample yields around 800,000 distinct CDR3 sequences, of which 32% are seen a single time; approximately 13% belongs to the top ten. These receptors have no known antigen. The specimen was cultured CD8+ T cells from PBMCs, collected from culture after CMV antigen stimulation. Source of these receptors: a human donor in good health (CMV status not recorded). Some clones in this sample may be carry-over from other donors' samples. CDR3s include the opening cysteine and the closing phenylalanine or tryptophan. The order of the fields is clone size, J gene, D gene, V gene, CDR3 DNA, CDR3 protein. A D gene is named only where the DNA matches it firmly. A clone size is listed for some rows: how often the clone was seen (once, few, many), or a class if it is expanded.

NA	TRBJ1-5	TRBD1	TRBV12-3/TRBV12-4	TGTGCCAGCAGTTCGTCTCTCACAGGGGGCAAAGGGCAGCCCCAGCATTTT	CASSSSLTGGKGQPQHF
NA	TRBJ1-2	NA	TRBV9	TGTGCCAGCAGCGTAACAAAAGGGACTAACTATGGCTACACCTTC	CASSVTKGTNYGYTF
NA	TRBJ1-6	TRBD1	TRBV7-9	TGTGCCAGCAAATTAGGGGGCGCAGAGTCACCCCTCCACTTT	CASKLGGAESPLHF
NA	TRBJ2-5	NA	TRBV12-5	TGTGCTAGTGCCCACTGGGCAGGGTCGGAGGAGACCCAGTACTTC	CASAHWAGSEETQYF
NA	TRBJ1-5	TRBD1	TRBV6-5	TGTGCCAGCAGTTACTCCCGCCCGCTTGGGACAGGGAGCAATCAGCCCCAGCATTTT	CASSYSRPLGTGSNQPQHF
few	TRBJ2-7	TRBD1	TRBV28	TGTGCCAGCAGTCCGCAGACAGGGATCTCCTACGAGCAGTACTTC	CASSPQTGISYEQYF
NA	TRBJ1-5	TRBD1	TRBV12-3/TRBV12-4	TGTGCCAGCAGTTGGGGGACAGACCATCAGCCCCAGCATTTT	CASSWGTDHQPQHF
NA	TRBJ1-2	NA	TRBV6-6	TGTGCCAGCAGTAAAAGCCCGTCTCAGGACCCATATGGCTACACCTTC	CASSKSPSQDPYGYTF
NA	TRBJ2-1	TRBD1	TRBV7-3	TGTGCCAGCAGCTCGACCAGGGGGCCTTACAATGAGCAGTTCTTC	CASSSTRGPYNEQFF
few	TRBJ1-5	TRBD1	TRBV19	TGTGCCAGTAGTAGAGAAAACCCAACCAGGGGGCAGCCCCAGCATTTT	CASSRENPTRGQPQHF
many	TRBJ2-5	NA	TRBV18	TGTGCCAGCTCACCACCGGCGGTCTCTGCTCTGGGGGAGACCCAGTACTTC	CASSPPAVSALGETQYF
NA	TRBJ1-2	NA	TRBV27	TGTGCCAGCAGTTTATCGATAGGACCCGAGTTAAGCTACACCTTC	CASSLSIGPELSYTF
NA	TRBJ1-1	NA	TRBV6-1	TGTGCCAGCACCCGATGGGAGGGGAACACTGAAGCTTTCTTT	CASTRWEGNTEAFF
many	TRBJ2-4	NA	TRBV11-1	TGTGCCAGCAGCTCCGAGGACAGAAAAAACATTCAGTACTTC	CASSSEDRKNIQYF
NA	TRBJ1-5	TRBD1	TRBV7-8	TGTGCCAGCAGCCCCGGACAGGGCATCGCTGTACACAATCAGCCCCAGCATTTT	CASSPGQGIAVHNQPQHF
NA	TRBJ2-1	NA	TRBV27	TGTGCCAGCAGTTTATTGAGGGGCCTCGGGGATGAGCAGTTCTTC	CASSLLRGLGDEQFF
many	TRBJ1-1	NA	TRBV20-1	TGCAGTGCCCGATCGACGGCGAACACTGAAGCTTTCTTT	CSARSTANTEAFF
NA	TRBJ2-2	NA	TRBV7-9	TGTGCCAGCAGATCCAGTACCGGGGAGCTGTTTTTT	CASRSSTGELFF
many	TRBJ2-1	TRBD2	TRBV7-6	TGTGCCAGCAGCTGGTTAGCGGGGGGGCCTTCGAATGAGCAGTTCTTC	CASSWLAGGPSNEQFF
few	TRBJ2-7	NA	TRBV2	TGTGCCAGCAGTAATCTCCCGGGACACTACGAGCAGTACTTC	CASSNLPGHYEQYF
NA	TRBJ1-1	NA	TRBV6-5	TGTGCCAGCAGTAAGGGTCGGTACGGAGCCAACACTGAAGCTTTCTTT	CASSKGRYGANTEAFF
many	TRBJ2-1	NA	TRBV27	TGTGCCAGCAGCCTGGATAGGAGCTCCTACAATGAGCAGTTCTTC	CASSLDRSSYNEQFF
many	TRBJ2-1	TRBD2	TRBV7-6	TGTGCCAGCAGCTCCGTTGGACTAGCCCCGGAGGGTGAGCAGTTCTTC	CASSSVGLAPEGEQFF